The 6 T cell receptor beta chains below were found in one sample sequenced in a study of shared clonotypes between healthy human individuals (dated by TCRdb to between 2020 and 2021). Libraries were constructed by the immunoSEQ multiplex PCR assay. This immuneACCESS table, as held by TCRdb, lists in-frame sequences with V and J called but not all clones. Of the missing ones, under half trace to an unresolved V gene in checked studies; the others have no known cause. For this sample the table gives around 500,000 clones, of which less than 80% were detected only once. The ten largest clones represent approximately 13% of the sample. The specimen was PBMCs. These receptors all stem from a woman between 40 and 50 years old in good health. Some clones in this sample may be carry-over from other donors' samples.

The CDR3 nucleotides are TGTGCCAGCAGCTTAAACAGGGGGCTTTCCTACGAGCAGTACTTC. Amino acid sequence: CASSLNRGLSYEQYF. The chain couples TRBV11-2 to TRBJ2-7; the match to TRBD1 covers 9 bases. This CDR3 is 15 amino acids long. CDR1 is SGHAT and CDR2 is FQNNGV in the germline V gene. The V segment lost 2 bases and the J segment 1 base; nucleotides outside the gene matches: 3.

The rearrangement uses TRBV5-6 and TRBJ2-7; 9 bases are a match to TRBD1. The CDR3 is 15 residues long. Germline trimming cut 4 bases from V and 4 bases from J; bases unmatched to any gene: 9. CDR1 is SGHDT and CDR2 is YYEEEE in the germline V gene. CDR3 loop: CASSLQDRGFYEQYF. The CDR3, as DNA: TGTGCCAGCAGCCTCCAGGACAGGGGTTTTTACGAGCAGTACTTC.

The rearrangement uses TRBV7-6 and TRBJ2-5, with TRBD2 as a possible D gene (6 bases). This CDR3 comprises 15 residues. Trimming pared 0 bases from V and 1 base from J, leaving 9 bases between. Germline V CDR1 and CDR2: SGHVS, FNYEAQ. This CDR3 is CASSLAAGIQETQYF. In DNA form, the CDR3 reads TGTGCCAGCAGCTTAGCCGCGGGGATCCAAGAGACCCAGTACTTC.

The J gene is TRBJ2-7, the V gene TRBV28; no firm D call. The CDR3 sequence is 14 residues long. V was cut by 5 bases and J by 2 bases, with 13 bases left in between. Germline V gene lookup returns CDR1 MDHEN and CDR2 SYDVKM. This chain's CDR3 is CASSRAGYAYEQYF. The CDR3 nucleotides read TGTGCCAGCAGTCGTGCCGGATACGCCTACGAGCAGTACTTC.

A few counts support this clone. The chain joins TRBV13 to TRBJ2-5; unclear D gene. The J call may be wrong; the DNA end is better matched by TRBJ2-7. Germline V lookup: CDR1 PRHDT, CDR2 FYEKMQ (reference sequence). The CDR3 sequence is 16 residues long. CDR3 sequence reads: CASSPLAFSRSYEQYF. CDR3 nucleotide sequence: TGTGCCAGCAGCCCCCTGGCCTTCTCGCGCTCCTACGAGCAGTACTTC.

CDR3 nucleotides: TGCGCCAGCAGGGCGGTAGCGGGAGTTGATACGCAGTATTTT. Encoded protein: CASRAVAGVDTQYF. The chain is built from TRBV5-1 and TRBJ2-3; TRBD2 agrees at 9 bases. Germline V gives CDR1 SGHRS, CDR2 YFSETQ. V shed 5 bases, J shed 6 bases, and the junction held 7 bases outside the gene matches. The CDR3 loop spans 14 amino acids. The variable domain in full, completed from reference TRBV5-1 and TRBJ2-3, reads KAGVTQTPRYLIKTRGQQVTLSCSPISGHRSVSWYQQTPGQGLQFLFEYFSETQRNKGNFPGRFSGRQFSNSRSEMNVSTLELGDSALYLCASRAVAGVDTQYFGPGTRLTVL.